Following are 11 T cell receptor beta chains from one sample sequenced in a study of T cell repertoires in cytomegalovirus infection. TCRdb reprocessed the reads via MiXCR and lists one record per CDR3 protein. The sample contains 50,000 or so distinct CDR3 sequences, roughly 22% of which appear only once. These receptors lack a known antigen. The specimen was PBMCs, sequenced either directly or after in vitro stimulation (not recorded which). The receptor source for this set is a human donor in good health (CMV status not recorded). Some clones in this sample may be carry-over from other donors' samples.

The rearrangement joins TRBV20-1 to TRBJ2-5, with TRBD2 matching over 9 bases. This CDR3 contains 15 residues. Germline-derived CDR1 and CDR2 are DFQATT and SNEGSKA (reference sequence). The V and J ends lost 4 bases and 5 bases, in that order; junction bases with no gene match: 11. The CDR3 DNA is TGCAGTGCTACTAATCCAGCGGGAGGCGGGGAGACCCAGTACTTC. Residues: CSATNPAGGGETQYF.

This clonotype has a handful of counts. The rearrangement links TRBV28 to TRBJ2-7; maybe TRBD1 (5 bases). With 3 bases removed from V and 2 bases from J, the gap between germline ends came to 11 bases. The CDR3 consists of 14 residues. Germline V lookup: CDR1 MDHEN, CDR2 SYDVKM. CDR3: CASSFSRAPYEQYF. The CDR3 bases are TGTGCCAGCAGTTTCTCCAGGGCCCCCTACGAGCAGTACTTC.

The V gene is TRBV7-3, the J gene TRBJ2-1; 9 bases align to TRBD2. Germline V lookup: CDR1 SGHTA, CDR2 FQGTGA. The CDR3 is made up of 20 amino acids. V dropped 0 bases and J dropped 0; count of bases not matched to a gene: 12. The CDR3: CASSLTSPLAGFSSYNEQFF. In nucleotides, the CDR3 is TGTGCCAGCAGCTTAACAAGTCCCCTAGCGGGGTTCTCCTCCTACAATGAGCAGTTCTTC.

Regarding this clonotype: This may be a read error: a much more frequent sequence differs by one nucleotide. J is TRBJ1-6 and V is TRBV7-2; maybe TRBD1 (6 bases). This CDR3 comprises 16 residues. Per the germline V gene, CDR1 is SGHTA and CDR2 is FQGNSA. The ends were cut back, 6 bases at V and 5 bases at J, with 17 bases in the middle. The CDR3 loop is CTSRPQGLSHNSPLHF. CDR3 nucleotides: TGTACCAGCAGACCCCAGGGGCTGTCCCATAATTCACCCCTCCACTTT.

This clonotype has at least ten counts. The chain is built from TRBV4-1 and TRBJ2-7; 9 bases are shared with TRBD2. This CDR3 is 17 amino acids long. The V gene's germline CDR1 is MGHRA and CDR2 YSYEKL. Trimming at V came to 5 bases and at J to 0 bases, leaving 11 bases not matched to a gene. The CDR3: CASSEAWTSDYSYEQYF. For the CDR3, the DNA is TGCGCCAGCAGCGAAGCGTGGACTAGCGATTACTCCTACGAGCAGTACTTC.

In its sample, this clonotype was seen once. The chain joins TRBV6-5 to TRBJ1-1, with D possibly being TRBD1 (6 bases). The CDR3 totals 14 residues. Per the germline V gene, CDR1 is MNHEY and CDR2 is SVGAGI. The ends were cut back, 7 bases at V and 4 bases at J, with 16 bases in the middle. CDR3 sequence (DNA): TGTGCCAGCATCAAATGGGGGGCGCCCACTGAAGCTTTCTTT. This codes for CASIKWGAPTEAFF.

The rearrangement joins TRBV20-1 to TRBJ1-6; D not certain. The CDR3 extends over 14 amino acids. Germline-derived CDR1 and CDR2 are DFQATT and SNEGSKA (reference sequence). The V and J ends lost 2 bases and 8 bases respectively, with 13 bases between them. CDR3 residues: CSARRDFVDSPLHF. CDR3 sequence (DNA): TGCAGTGCTAGACGTGATTTCGTCGATTCACCCCTCCACTTT.

The J gene is TRBJ2-3, the V gene TRBV19; maybe TRBD1 (5 bases). The CDR3 is 13 amino acids. The germline gives CDR1 LNHDA, CDR2 SQIVND (reference sequence). Between the trimmed V and J ends, which lost 3 bases and 7 bases, there was a span of 11 bases. The CDR3 loop is CASSIRVRNTQYF. In DNA form, the CDR3 reads TGTGCCAGTAGTATCAGGGTGAGGAATACGCAGTATTTT.

On this clonotype itself: A much larger clone lies one base from this, so it may be a read error. CDR3 nucleotide sequence: TGTGCCAGCAGCTTAGTTTCCCAGTTTTCTAGGGCCAACGTCCTGACTTTC. As protein: CASSLVSQFSRANVLTF. J is TRBJ2-6 and V is TRBV11-2; no definite D call. Germline CDR1 SGHAT, CDR2 FQNNGV. CDR3 size: 17 residues. Trimming cost V 1 base and J 5 bases, with 15 bases left between them.

This chain links TRBV24-1 with TRBJ2-1; perhaps TRBD1 as D (5 bases). In germline, CDR1 is KGHDR, CDR2 SFDVKD. CDR3 size: 14 residues. Trimming removed 1 base at V and 7 bases at J, with 10 bases between. The DNA for the CDR3 is TGTGCCACCAGTGATTTTGCAGGGCGGAATGAGCAGTTCTTC. It is translated as CATSDFAGRNEQFF.

This clonotype was observed a handful of times. The rearrangement links TRBV19 to TRBJ2-3; D unclear. The germline CDR1 and CDR2 sequences are LNHDA and SQIVND (reference sequence). V shed 3 bases and J shed 6 bases, with 4 bases lying between them. The CDR3 sequence is 11 residues long. The CDR3 is CASSIRDTQYF. DNA of the CDR3: TGTGCCAGTAGTATCAGGGATACGCAGTATTTT.